Below, 11 T cell receptor beta chains from the same sample are listed, as sequenced in a study of diagnostic markers for celiac disease. Each CDR3 protein gets one entry in TCRdb, which reprocessed the reads and gives no DNA. Its table records several hundred distinct CDR3 sequences. Sequencing used either unsorted cells or a sorted T cell fraction (not recorded which). The receptor set was obtained from a human donor.

By frequency, this clonotype is medium-sized. The chain links TRBV10-3 to TRBJ2-7; the D call of TRBD1 rests on TCRdb alone, since no DNA is present to check it. The CDR3 has 13 residues. Germline CDR1 ENHRY, CDR2 SYGVKD. The CDR3 loop is CAISESPLGEQYF.

The gene calls are TRBV12-3 or TRBV12-4 and TRBJ1-2. The CDR3 loop spans 14 amino acids. The CDR3 spells CASSLGLVNYGYTF.

This clonotype is labeled large based on frequency. The chain combines TRBV20-1 with TRBJ2-3; TCRdb's D call, TRBD1, is unchecked because there is no DNA. The CDR3 runs to 14 residues. The germline CDR1 and CDR2 sequences are DFQATT and SNEGSKA (reference sequence). The CDR3 is CSAVTGVATDTQYF.

The chain links TRBV5-1 to TRBJ2-1; TCRdb reports TRBD1, a call that lacks DNA to check it against. CDR1 and CDR2 (germline): SGHRS, YFSETQ. This CDR3 region has 14 residues. The CDR3 protein is CASSFGGLYVEQFF.

Measured by frequency, this clonotype is medium-sized. V usage is TRBV5-4 and J usage is TRBJ2-4. The CDR3 totals 12 residues. CDR1 is SGHNT and CDR2 is YYREEE in the germline V gene (reference sequence). This CDR3 reads CASSPDGQIQYF.

This clonotype counts as medium-sized by frequency. The J gene is TRBJ1-5, the V gene TRBV7-2. There are 13 residues in the CDR3. CDR1 is SGHTA, CDR2 FQGNSA, per germline. This CDR3 is CASSLVSNQPQHF.

V is TRBV5-6 and J is TRBJ2-3; the D gene TCRdb calls, TRBD2, cannot be checked with no DNA. From germline, CDR1 is SGHDT and CDR2 YYEEEE. This CDR3 spans 15 amino acids. The CDR3 spells CASSLARVVADTQYF. Looking up the rest from reference TRBV5-6 and TRBJ2-3 gives the full variable domain: DAGVTQSPTHLIKTRGQQVTLRCSPKSGHDTVSWYQQALGQGPQFIFQYYEEEERQRGNFPDRFSGHQFPNYSSELNVNALLLGDSALYLCASSLARVVADTQYFGPGTRLTVL.

This clonotype registers large by frequency. The chain couples TRBV12-3 or TRBV12-4 to TRBJ1-5; TCRdb gives TRBD1 as the D gene, but with no DNA this cannot be confirmed. The CDR3 is 14 residues long. This CDR3 is CASSSRGGYQPQHF.

The rearrangement uses TRBV18 and TRBJ2-7; without DNA, the TCRdb call of TRBD1 cannot be checked. Germline V gene data show CDR1 as KGHSH and CDR2 as LQKENI. There are 13 residues in the CDR3. Here the CDR3 reads CASSPDRDYEQYF.

By frequency, this clonotype is medium-sized. The V call is TRBV6-5, the J call TRBJ1-1; the D call of TRBD1 rests on TCRdb alone, since no DNA is present to check it. The germline V gene has CDR1 MNHEY and CDR2 SVGAGI. The CDR3 has 15 amino acids. The CDR3 reads CASREHRVEGTEAFF.

This clonotype is called medium-sized (0.01 to 0.1%) based on its frequency. The chain couples TRBV7-9 to TRBJ1-5; the TCRdb D gene call, TRBD1, has no DNA to confirm it. The CDR3 totals 14 residues. Germline values: CDR1 SEHNR, CDR2 FQNEAQ (reference sequence). CDR3 residues: CASSPGGGNQPQHF. The variable domain in full, completed from reference TRBV7-9 and TRBJ1-5, reads DTGVSQNPRHKITKRGQNVTFRCDPISEHNRLYWYRQTLGQGPEFLTYFQNEAQLEKSRLLSDRFSAERPKGSFSTLEIQRTEQGDSAMYLCASSPGGGNQPQHFGDGTRLSIL.